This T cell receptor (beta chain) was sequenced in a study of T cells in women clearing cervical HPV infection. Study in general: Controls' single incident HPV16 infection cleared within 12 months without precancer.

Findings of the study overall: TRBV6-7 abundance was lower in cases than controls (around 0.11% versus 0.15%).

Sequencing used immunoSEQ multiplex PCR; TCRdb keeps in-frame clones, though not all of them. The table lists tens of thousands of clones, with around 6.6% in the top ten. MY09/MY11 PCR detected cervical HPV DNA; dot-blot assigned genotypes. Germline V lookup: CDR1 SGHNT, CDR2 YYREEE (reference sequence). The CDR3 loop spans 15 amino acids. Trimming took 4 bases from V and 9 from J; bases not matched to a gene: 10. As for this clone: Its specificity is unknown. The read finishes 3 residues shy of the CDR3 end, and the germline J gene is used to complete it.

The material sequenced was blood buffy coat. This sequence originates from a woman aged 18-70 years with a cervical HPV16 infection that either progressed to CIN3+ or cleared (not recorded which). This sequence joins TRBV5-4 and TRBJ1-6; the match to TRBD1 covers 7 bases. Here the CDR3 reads CASSPPGQEISPLHF. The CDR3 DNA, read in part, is TGTGCCAGCAGCCCCCCCGGACAGGAAATTTCACCC. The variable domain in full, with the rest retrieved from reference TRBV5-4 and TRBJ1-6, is ETGVTQSPTHLIKTRGQQVTLRCSSQSGHNTVSWYQQALGQGPQFIFQYYREEENGRGNFPPRFSGLQFPNYSSELNVNALELDDSALYLCASSPPGQEISPLHFGNGTRLTVT.